The 9 T cell receptor beta chains given below trace back to one sample, sequenced in a study of early T cells in non-severe SARS-CoV-2 infection. TCRdb redid the calling of the 5' RACE reads with MiXCR, one entry per CDR3 protein. The sample consists of 98,000 or so distinct CDR3 sequences, 9.5% to 11% of them appearing once. Sequencing input: whole blood. These receptors were taken from an adult who was a healthcare worker with PCR-confirmed SARS-CoV-2 infection or an uninfected control (not recorded which).

The V gene is TRBV29-1, the J gene TRBJ2-7; maybe TRBD1 (6 bases). CDR3 length: 11 amino acids. The germline V and J ends were trimmed by 6 bases and 2 bases, with 8 bases remaining between them. Germline lookup yields CDR1 SQVTM and CDR2 ANQGSEA. The CDR3 nucleotides read TGCAGCGTGGGGACAACCTACGAGCAGTACTTC. Translated: CSVGTTYEQYF.

The J gene is TRBJ2-3, the V gene TRBV30; D uncertain. V lost 0 bases to trimming and J lost 6 bases, with 19 bases between them. CDR3 size: 16 residues. Germline V CDR1 and CDR2: GTSNPN, SVGIG (reference sequence). The CDR3 coding sequence is TGTGCCTGGAGTGTAGGAATAGTGATGTCTTCCGATACGCAGTATTTT. It specifies CAWSVGIVMSSDTQYF.

There are a few counts of this clonotype. The V gene is TRBV7-8, the J gene TRBJ1-2, with 10 nucleotides matching TRBD1. In germline, CDR1 is SGHVS, CDR2 FQNEAQ. This CDR3 is 17 amino acids long. V dropped 4 bases and J dropped 6; count of bases not matched to a gene: 14. CDR3 amino acids: CASSSTLPGTGDDGYTF. The CDR3, as DNA: TGTGCCAGCAGCTCAACCCTTCCCGGGACAGGGGACGATGGCTACACCTTC.

This clonotype showed up many times. This chain uses TRBV4-2 with TRBJ1-2; TRBD1 might be the D (5 bases). Germline loops: CDR1 LGHNA, CDR2 YNFKEQ. Trimming removed 0 bases at V and 3 bases at J, with 11 bases between. The CDR3 length is 15 residues. CDR3 region: CASSQDSRDDYGYTF. The CDR3, as DNA: TGTGCCAGCAGCCAAGATAGCAGGGACGACTATGGCTACACCTTC.

The chain uses TRBV20-1 and TRBJ2-1, with D perhaps given as TRBD1 or TRBD2 (6 bases each). Germline CDR1 reads DFQATT; CDR2 reads SNEGSKA (reference sequence). The CDR3 length is 15 residues. The V end lost 4 bases, the J end lost 6 bases, and 19 bases lay between the germline ends. CDR3 sequence reads: CSAKDRRLGGNEQFF. The CDR3 nucleotides read TGCAGTGCTAAAGACAGGCGCTTGGGGGGCAATGAGCAGTTCTTC.

This clonotype showed up many times. This chain joins TRBV27 and TRBJ2-1; 8 nucleotides line up with TRBD1. Trimming removed 5 bases from V and 2 bases from J; junction bases left unmatched: 5. The CDR3 covers 15 residues. CDR1 and CDR2 from the germline V gene are MNHEY and SMNVEV (reference sequence). DNA for the CDR3: TGTGCCAGCAGTAACGGCAGGGGGCCCTACAATGAGCAGTTCTTC. Translated: CASSNGRGPYNEQFF.

This clonotype showed up many times. The chain is built from TRBV9 and TRBJ2-1; 7 nucleotides line up with TRBD1. V was clipped by 0 bases and J by 1 base; unmatched bases: 4. The CDR3 covers 16 residues. Germline V gene sequence: CDR1 SGDLS, CDR2 YYNGEE. The CDR3 DNA is TGTGCCAGCAGCGTAGCTGGGGGACAGTCCTACAATGAGCAGTTCTTC. This encodes CASSVAGGQSYNEQFF.

The V call is TRBV14, the J call TRBJ2-5; D is unclear. The V gene lost 3 bases and the J gene lost 1 base, with 12 bases spanning the gap. CDR3 size: 15 residues. The V gene's germline CDR1 is SGHDN and CDR2 FVKESK. The CDR3 here is CASSHQRRGQETQYF. Written as DNA, the CDR3 is TGTGCCAGCAGCCACCAACGTCGCGGCCAAGAGACCCAGTACTTC.

The J gene is TRBJ2-7, the V gene TRBV18; D may match TRBD1 or TRBD2 (5 bases each). Trimming pared 10 bases from V and 0 bases from J, leaving 22 bases between. CDR3 length: 16 residues. Germline loops: CDR1 KGHSH, CDR2 LQKENI. CDR3 loop: CATSSTGAGISYEQYF. CDR3 bases: TGTGCCACCTCCTCTACCGGGGCCGGGATCTCCTACGAGCAGTACTTC.